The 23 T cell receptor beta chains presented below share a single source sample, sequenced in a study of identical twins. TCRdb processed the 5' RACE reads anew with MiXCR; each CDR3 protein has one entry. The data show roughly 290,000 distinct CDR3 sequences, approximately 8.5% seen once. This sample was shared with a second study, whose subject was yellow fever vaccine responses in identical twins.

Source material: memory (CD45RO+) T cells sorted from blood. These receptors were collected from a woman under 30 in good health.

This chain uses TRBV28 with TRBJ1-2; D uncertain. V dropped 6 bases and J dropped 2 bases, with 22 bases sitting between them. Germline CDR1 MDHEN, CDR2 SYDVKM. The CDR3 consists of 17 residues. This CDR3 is CASRPPRGRWVNYGYTF. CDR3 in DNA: TGTGCCAGCAGACCCCCTCGAGGGCGATGGGTGAACTATGGCTACACCTTC.

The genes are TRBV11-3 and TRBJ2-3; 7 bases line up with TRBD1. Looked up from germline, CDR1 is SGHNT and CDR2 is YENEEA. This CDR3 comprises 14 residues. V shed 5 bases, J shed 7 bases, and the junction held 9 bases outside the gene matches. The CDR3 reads CASSPHRGSHTQYF. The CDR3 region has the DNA TGTGCCAGCAGCCCCCACAGGGGTTCACATACGCAGTATTTT.

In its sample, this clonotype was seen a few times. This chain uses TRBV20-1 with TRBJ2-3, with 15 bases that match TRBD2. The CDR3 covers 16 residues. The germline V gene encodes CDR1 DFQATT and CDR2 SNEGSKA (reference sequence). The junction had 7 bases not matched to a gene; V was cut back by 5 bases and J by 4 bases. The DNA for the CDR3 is TGCAGTGCTGATCTAGGACTAGCGGGAGGGCCAGATACGCAGTATTTT. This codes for CSADLGLAGGPDTQYF.

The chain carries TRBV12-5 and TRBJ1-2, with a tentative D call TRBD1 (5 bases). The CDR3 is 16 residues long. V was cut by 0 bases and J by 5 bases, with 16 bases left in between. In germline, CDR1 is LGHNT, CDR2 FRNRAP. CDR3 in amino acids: CASGLVLGGRDYGYTF. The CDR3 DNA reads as TGTGCTAGTGGTTTGGTACTTGGGGGGAGAGATTATGGCTACACCTTC.

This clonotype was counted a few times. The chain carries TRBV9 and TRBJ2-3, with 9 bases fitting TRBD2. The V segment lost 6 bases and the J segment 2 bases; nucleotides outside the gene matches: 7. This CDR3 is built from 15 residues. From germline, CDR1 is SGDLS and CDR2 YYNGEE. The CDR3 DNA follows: TGTGCCAGCACCTCGACTAGCGGCCCCACAGATACGCAGTATTTT. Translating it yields CASTSTSGPTDTQYF.

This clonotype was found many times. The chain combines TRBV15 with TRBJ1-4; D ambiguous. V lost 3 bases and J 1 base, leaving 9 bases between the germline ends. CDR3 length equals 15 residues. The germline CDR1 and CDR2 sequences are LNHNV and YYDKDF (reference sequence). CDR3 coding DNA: TGTGCCACCAGCAGCGGATGGGGAACTAATGAAAAACTGTTTTTT. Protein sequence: CATSSGWGTNEKLFF.

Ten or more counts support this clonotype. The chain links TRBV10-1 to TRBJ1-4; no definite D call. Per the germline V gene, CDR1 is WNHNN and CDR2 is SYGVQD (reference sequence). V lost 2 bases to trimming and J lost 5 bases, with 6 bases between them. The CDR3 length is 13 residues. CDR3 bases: TGCGCCAGCAGTGAGGCCGCGAATGAAAAACTGTTTTTT. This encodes CASSEAANEKLFF.

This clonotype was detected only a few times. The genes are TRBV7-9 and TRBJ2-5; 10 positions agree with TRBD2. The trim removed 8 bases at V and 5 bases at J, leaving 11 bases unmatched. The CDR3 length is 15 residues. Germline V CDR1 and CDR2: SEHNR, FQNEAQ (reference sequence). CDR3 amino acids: CASGPAGGPGETQYF. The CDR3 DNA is TGTGCCAGCGGACCAGCGGGAGGGCCGGGGGAGACCCAGTACTTC.

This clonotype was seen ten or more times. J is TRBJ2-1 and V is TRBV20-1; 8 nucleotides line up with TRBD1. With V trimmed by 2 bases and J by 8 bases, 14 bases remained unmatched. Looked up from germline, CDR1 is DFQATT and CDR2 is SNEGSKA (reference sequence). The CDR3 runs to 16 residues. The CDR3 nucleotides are TGCAGTGCTAGAAGGACAGGGTCTTGGCGAACCGATGAGCAGTTCTTC. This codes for CSARRTGSWRTDEQFF.

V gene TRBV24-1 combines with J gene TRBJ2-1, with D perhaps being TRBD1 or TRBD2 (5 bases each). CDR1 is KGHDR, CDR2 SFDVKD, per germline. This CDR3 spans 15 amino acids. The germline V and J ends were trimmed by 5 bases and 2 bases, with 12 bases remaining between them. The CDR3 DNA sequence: TGTGCCACCAGTGGGAGCTGGGACGCCTACAATGAGCAGTTCTTC. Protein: CATSGSWDAYNEQFF.

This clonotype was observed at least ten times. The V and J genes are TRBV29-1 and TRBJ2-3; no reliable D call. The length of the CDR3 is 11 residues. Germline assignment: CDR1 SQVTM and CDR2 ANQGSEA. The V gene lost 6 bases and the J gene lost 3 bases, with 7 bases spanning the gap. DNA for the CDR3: TGCAGCGTCTCCATTACAGATACGCAGTATTTT. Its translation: CSVSITDTQYF.

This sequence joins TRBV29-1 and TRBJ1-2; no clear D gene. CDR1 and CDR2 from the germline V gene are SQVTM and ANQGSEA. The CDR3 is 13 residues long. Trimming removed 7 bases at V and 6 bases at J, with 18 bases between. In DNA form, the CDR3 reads TGCAGCGCCCCGGACGTGGCGGGTCATGGCTACACCTTC. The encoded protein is CSAPDVAGHGYTF. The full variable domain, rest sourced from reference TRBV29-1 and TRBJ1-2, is SAVISQKPSRDICQRGTSLTIQCQVDSQVTMMFWYRQQPGQSLTLIATANQGSEATYESGFVIDKFPISRPNLTFSTLTVSNMSPEDSSIYLCSAPDVAGHGYTFGSGTRLTVV.

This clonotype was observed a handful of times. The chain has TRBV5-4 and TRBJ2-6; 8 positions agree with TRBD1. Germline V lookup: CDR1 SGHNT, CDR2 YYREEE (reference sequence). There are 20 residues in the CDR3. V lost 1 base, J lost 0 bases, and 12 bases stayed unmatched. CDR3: CASSLTQTGEKFSGANVLTF. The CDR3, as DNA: TGTGCCAGCAGCTTGACTCAGACAGGGGAAAAATTCTCTGGGGCCAACGTCCTGACTTTC.

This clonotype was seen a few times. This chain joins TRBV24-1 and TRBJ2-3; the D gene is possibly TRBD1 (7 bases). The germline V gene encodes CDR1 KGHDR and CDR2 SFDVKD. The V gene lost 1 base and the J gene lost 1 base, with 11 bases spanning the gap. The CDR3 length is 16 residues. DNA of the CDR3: TGTGCCACCAGTGATTTCGGCAGGGGGGGCACAGATACGCAGTATTTT. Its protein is CATSDFGRGGTDTQYF.

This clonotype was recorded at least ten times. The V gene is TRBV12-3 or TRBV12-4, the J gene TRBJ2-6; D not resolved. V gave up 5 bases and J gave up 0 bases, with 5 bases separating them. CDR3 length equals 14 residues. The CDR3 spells CASSRHSGANVLTF. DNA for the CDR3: TGTGCCAGCAGTCGACACTCTGGGGCCAACGTCCTGACTTTC.

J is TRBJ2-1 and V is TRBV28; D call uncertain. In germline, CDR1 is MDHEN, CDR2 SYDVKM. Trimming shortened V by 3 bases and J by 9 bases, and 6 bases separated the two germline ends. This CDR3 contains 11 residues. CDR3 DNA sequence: TGTGCCAGCAGTTTTCTCACTGAGCAGTTCTTC. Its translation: CASSFLTEQFF.

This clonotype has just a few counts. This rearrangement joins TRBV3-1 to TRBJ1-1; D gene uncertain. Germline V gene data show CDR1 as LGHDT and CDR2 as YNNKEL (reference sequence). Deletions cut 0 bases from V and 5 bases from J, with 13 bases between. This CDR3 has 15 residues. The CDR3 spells CASSQDGQRDTEAFF. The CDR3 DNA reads TGTGCCAGCAGCCAAGACGGGCAAAGGGATACTGAAGCTTTCTTT.

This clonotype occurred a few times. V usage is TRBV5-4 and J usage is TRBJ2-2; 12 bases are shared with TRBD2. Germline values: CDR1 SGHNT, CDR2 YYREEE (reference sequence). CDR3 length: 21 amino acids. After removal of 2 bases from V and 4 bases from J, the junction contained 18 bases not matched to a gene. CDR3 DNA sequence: TGTGCCAGCAGCTTCGCCGGACTAGCGGGGAATCCCCTTGGTCCCACCGGGGAGCTGTTTTTT. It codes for CASSFAGLAGNPLGPTGELFF. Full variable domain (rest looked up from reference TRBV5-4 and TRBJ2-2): ETGVTQSPTHLIKTRGQQVTLRCSSQSGHNTVSWYQQALGQGPQFIFQYYREEENGRGNFPPRFSGLQFPNYSSELNVNALELDDSALYLCASSFAGLAGNPLGPTGELFFGEGSRLTVL.

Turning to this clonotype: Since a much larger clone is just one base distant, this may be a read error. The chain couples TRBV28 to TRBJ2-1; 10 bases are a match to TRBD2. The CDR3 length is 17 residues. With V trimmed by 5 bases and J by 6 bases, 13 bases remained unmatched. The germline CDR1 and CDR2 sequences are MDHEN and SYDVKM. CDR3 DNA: TGTGCCAGCAGTCACTATCTTACTAGCGGGATTGGCAATGAGCAGTTCTTC. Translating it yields CASSHYLTSGIGNEQFF. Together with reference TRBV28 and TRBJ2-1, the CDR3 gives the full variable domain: DVKVTQSSRYLVKRTGEKVFLECVQDMDHENMFWYRQDPGLGLRLIYFSYDVKMKEKGDIPEGYSVSREKKERFSLILESASTNQTSMYLCASSHYLTSGIGNEQFFGPGTRLTVL.

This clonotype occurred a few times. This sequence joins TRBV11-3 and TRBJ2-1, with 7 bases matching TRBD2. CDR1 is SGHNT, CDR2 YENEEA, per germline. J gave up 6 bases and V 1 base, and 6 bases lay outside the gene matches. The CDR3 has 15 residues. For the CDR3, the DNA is TGTGCCAGCAGCTTAGGTGGGAGGGCCGCCAATGAGCAGTTCTTC. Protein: CASSLGGRAANEQFF.

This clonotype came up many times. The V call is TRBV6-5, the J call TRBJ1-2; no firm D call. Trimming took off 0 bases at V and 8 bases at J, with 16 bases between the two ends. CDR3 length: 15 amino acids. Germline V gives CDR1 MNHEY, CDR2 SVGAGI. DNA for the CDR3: TGTGCCAGCAGTTACTCGAATAGGGTCGGTACAGGCTACACCTTC. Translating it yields CASSYSNRVGTGYTF.

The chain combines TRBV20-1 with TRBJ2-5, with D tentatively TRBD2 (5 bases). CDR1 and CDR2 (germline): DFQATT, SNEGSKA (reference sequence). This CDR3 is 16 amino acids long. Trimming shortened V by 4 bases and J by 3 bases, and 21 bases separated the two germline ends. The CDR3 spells CSAIPSEAGVKETQYF. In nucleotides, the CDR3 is TGCAGTGCTATTCCCTCGGAGGCGGGCGTTAAAGAGACCCAGTACTTC.

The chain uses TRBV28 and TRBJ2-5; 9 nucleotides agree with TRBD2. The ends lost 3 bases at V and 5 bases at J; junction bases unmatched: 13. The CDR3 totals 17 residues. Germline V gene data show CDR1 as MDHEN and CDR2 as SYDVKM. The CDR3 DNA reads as TGTGCCAGCAGTTTTTACCTTAGCGGGAGAGGCCAGGAGACCCAGTACTTC. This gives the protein CASSFYLSGRGQETQYF.